One sample yielded the 22 T cell receptor beta chains listed below, sequenced in a study of response to subunit inactivated influenza vaccine. TCRdb reanalysed the RT-PCR reads using MiXCR and keeps one entry per CDR3 protein. The sample carries hundreds of thousands of distinct CDR3 sequences, 6.5% to 8% recorded once. Sequencing was performed on PBMCs from blood, taken roughly 24 months after vaccination. These receptors all come from a man in his fifties or sixties who received an inactivated influenza vaccine.

By its share, this clonotype is large. The gene calls are TRBV2 and TRBJ2-1, with TRBD1 identical over 10 bases. The CDR3 totals 14 residues. The J segment lost 6 bases and the V segment lost 5 bases, leaving 4 bases of the junction unmatched. Germline V gene sequence: CDR1 SNHLY, CDR2 FYNNEI. This CDR3 reads CASSTDRGINEQFF. DNA for the CDR3: TGTGCCAGCAGTACGGACAGGGGGATCAATGAGCAGTTCTTC.

DNA for the CDR3: TGTGCCAGCAGCGTAGGTGGAGTTGAGGAGACCCAGTACTTC. It codes for CASSVGGVEETQYF. The chain couples TRBV9 to TRBJ2-5, with D uncertain. CDR1 SGDLS and CDR2 YYNGEE come from the germline V gene. The CDR3 spans 14 residues. V lost 0 bases and J 5 bases, leaving 11 bases between the germline ends.

CDR3 DNA: TGTGCCAGCAGCGTAGGAGGAGGGGACCTCGGGAGGGACGCTGAAGCTTTCTTT. Encoded protein: CASSVGGGDLGRDAEAFF. The chain joins TRBV9 to TRBJ1-1; D possibly corresponds to TRBD1 (5 bases). The V end was cut by 0 bases, the J end by 6 bases, with 24 bases between. Germline V gene data show CDR1 as SGDLS and CDR2 as YYNGEE. The CDR3 has 18 amino acids. Looking up the rest from reference TRBV9 and TRBJ1-1 gives the full variable domain: DSGVTQTPKHLITATGQRVTLRCSPRSGDLSVYWYQQSLDQGLQFLIQYYNGEERAKGNILERFSAQQFPDLHSELNLSSLELGDSALYFCASSVGGGDLGRDAEAFFGQGTRLTVV.

The V call is TRBV7-2, the J call TRBJ1-2; 7 positions agree with TRBD1. This CDR3 contains 14 residues. Germline trimming cut 11 bases from V and 0 bases from J; bases unmatched to any gene: 9. Germline CDR1 reads SGHTA; CDR2 reads FQGNSA. The DNA of the CDR3 is TGTGCCGGCGGAAGGAGGGGGCCTAACTATGGCTACACCTTC. It is translated as CAGGRRGPNYGYTF.

This clonotype was detected a few times. This chain uses TRBV7-2 with TRBJ2-7; tentatively, D is TRBD1 or TRBD2 (5 bases each). The CDR3 sequence is 13 residues long. CDR1 and CDR2 from the germline V gene are SGHTA and FQGNSA. V dropped 1 base and J dropped 5 bases, with 9 bases sitting between them. Here the CDR3 reads CASSLGGADEQYF. Here the CDR3 DNA reads TGTGCCAGCAGCTTAGGAGGGGCAGACGAGCAGTACTTC.

This clonotype showed up just a few times. The chain recombines TRBV20-1 with TRBJ2-3; 11 bases are shared with TRBD2. Per the germline V gene, CDR1 is DFQATT and CDR2 is SNEGSKA (reference sequence). J gave up 2 bases and V 4 bases, and 8 bases lay outside the gene matches. The CDR3 loop spans 16 amino acids. The DNA for the CDR3 is TGCAGTGCTACAGCTCTAGCGGGGGGTGACACAGATACGCAGTATTTT. Translated: CSATALAGGDTDTQYF.

This clonotype was detected only a few times. V is TRBV7-9 and J is TRBJ1-2; 9 bases are shared with TRBD1. The germline gives CDR1 SEHNR, CDR2 FQNEAQ (reference sequence). The V segment lost 3 bases and the J segment 5 bases; nucleotides outside the gene matches: 7. CDR3 length equals 15 residues. The CDR3 reads CASSFGDRAGYGYTF. The DNA of the CDR3 is TGTGCCAGCAGCTTTGGGGACAGGGCGGGGTATGGCTACACCTTC.

This clonotype was observed a few times. The chain links TRBV24-1 to TRBJ2-1; TRBD1 is a possible D gene (5 bases). There are 14 residues in the CDR3. Germline V gene lookup returns CDR1 KGHDR and CDR2 SFDVKD. V lost 4 bases to trimming and J lost 2 bases, with 8 bases between them. The CDR3: CATSEGLPYNEQFF. CDR3 coding DNA: TGTGCCACCAGTGAGGGGCTTCCCTACAATGAGCAGTTCTTC.

This clonotype was detected only a few times. V usage is TRBV28 and J usage is TRBJ2-7, with 7 bases matching TRBD1. V gave up 6 bases and J gave up 0 bases; unmatched junction bases: 5. Germline V CDR1 and CDR2: MDHEN, SYDVKM. The CDR3 has 14 amino acids. The CDR3 DNA is TGTGCCAGCAGACAACAGGGGAGCTCCTACGAGCAGTACTTC. Its protein is CASRQQGSSYEQYF.

This clonotype was seen many times. V usage is TRBV20-1 and J usage is TRBJ2-1; 11 bases line up with TRBD2. The V gene end was trimmed by 4 bases and the J gene end by 0 bases; junction bases not matched to a gene: 2. CDR1 and CDR2 (germline): DFQATT, SNEGSKA (reference sequence). The CDR3 length is 15 residues. The CDR3 loop reads CSATTSGVSYNEQFF. CDR3 DNA sequence: TGCAGTGCTACGACTAGCGGGGTCTCCTACAATGAGCAGTTCTTC.

The sample holds many counts of this clonotype. Germline is not matched at one junction end, which may reflect a read error. The rearrangement uses TRBV7-7 and TRBJ2-1; TRBD2 is a possible D gene (7 bases). CDR1 SSHAT and CDR2 FNYEAQ come from the germline V gene (reference sequence). This CDR3 is 14 amino acids long. The CDR3 loop is CASSSGGHYNEQFF. As DNA, the CDR3 is TGTGCTAGCAGCTCCGGGGGGCACTACAATGAGCAGTTCTTC.

This sequence joins TRBV4-1 and TRBJ2-1; the match to TRBD1 covers 7 bases. V dropped 0 bases and J dropped 9; count of bases not matched to a gene: 2. Germline V gene lookup returns CDR1 MGHRA and CDR2 YSYEKL. The CDR3 is made up of 13 amino acids. The CDR3 region is CASSQETGPEQFF. In DNA, the CDR3 is TGCGCCAGCAGCCAAGAGACAGGGCCTGAGCAGTTCTTC.

This clonotype was observed a few times. This rearrangement joins TRBV12-3 or TRBV12-4 to TRBJ2-7; no firm D call. This CDR3 contains 12 residues. Trimming removed 5 bases from V and 6 bases from J, with 11 bases in between. The CDR3 DNA follows: TGTGCCAGCAGTGGGATGCTGGGCGAGCAGTACTTC. Its translation is CASSGMLGEQYF.

The sample holds a few counts of this clonotype. The chain couples TRBV4-1 to TRBJ2-5; a weak D match, TRBD1 (6 bases). In germline, CDR1 is MGHRA, CDR2 YSYEKL. Trimming shortened V by 2 bases and J by 4 bases, and 11 bases separated the two germline ends. This CDR3 region has 14 residues. Written as DNA, the CDR3 is TGCGCCAGCAGCCAACAGGGGTTGGTAGAGACCCAGTACTTC. As protein: CASSQQGLVETQYF.

The J gene is TRBJ1-3, the V gene TRBV5-1; tentative D call: TRBD1 (5 bases). Germline loops: CDR1 SGHRS, CDR2 YFSETQ. The CDR3 covers 15 residues. With 0 bases removed from V and 4 bases from J, the gap between germline ends came to 11 bases. DNA of the CDR3: TGCGCCAGCAGCTTGGATGGGGGTTCAGGAAACACCATATATTTT. Its protein is CASSLDGGSGNTIYF.

In nucleotides, the CDR3 is TGCAGTGCTAGAGTTCCGGGACAGGGGGCCGCTTTCTTT. Protein sequence: CSARVPGQGAAFF. The rearrangement uses TRBV20-1 and TRBJ1-1; TRBD1 aligns across 12 bases. V was clipped by 1 base and J by 11 bases; unmatched bases: 5. Germline assignment: CDR1 DFQATT and CDR2 SNEGSKA (reference sequence). The CDR3 contains 13 residues.

This clonotype was observed at least ten times. The chain couples TRBV25-1 to TRBJ2-7; 11 bases are a match to TRBD1. The CDR3 covers 16 residues. Germline values: CDR1 MGHDK, CDR2 SYGVNS. Trimming removed 0 bases from V and 7 bases from J; junction bases left unmatched: 8. The DNA of the CDR3 is TGTGCCAGCAGTGAATACCCTGGACAGGGGGCGGGTGAGCAGTACTTC. Protein sequence: CASSEYPGQGAGEQYF.

This rearrangement joins TRBV14 to TRBJ2-1, with 11 nucleotides matching TRBD2. After removal of 2 bases from V and 9 bases from J, the junction contained 9 bases not matched to a gene. The CDR3 has 16 residues. The germline gives CDR1 SGHDN, CDR2 FVKESK. DNA for the CDR3: TGTGCCAGCAGCCAACTATTAGCGGGAGGGTACCCTGAGCAGTTCTTC. Translating it yields CASSQLLAGGYPEQFF. Variable domain in full (rest from reference TRBV14 and TRBJ2-1): EAGVTQFPSHSVIEKGQTVTLRCDPISGHDNLYWYRRVMGKEIKFLLHFVKESKQDESGMPNNRFLAERTGGTYSTLKVQPAELEDSGVYFCASSQLLAGGYPEQFFGPGTRLTVL.

The chain couples TRBV7-2 to TRBJ2-7, with a weak D call TRBD1 (6 bases). The CDR3 loop spans 15 amino acids. The germline CDR1 and CDR2 sequences are SGHTA and FQGNSA. V was pared by 5 bases and J by 5 bases, with 19 bases between. This CDR3 reads CASSQALGQSHEQYF. The CDR3 nucleotides are TGTGCCAGCAGCCAGGCGCTGGGACAAAGTCACGAGCAGTACTTC.

The chain employs TRBV30 and TRBJ2-5; D unclear. The CDR3 totals 13 residues. The germline gives CDR1 GTSNPN, CDR2 SVGIG (reference sequence). The germline V and J ends were trimmed by 0 bases and 5 bases, with 10 bases remaining between them. The CDR3 nucleotides read TGTGCCTGGAGTGTACTCAGAAGGGAGACCCAGTACTTC. Amino acids: CAWSVLRRETQYF.

In this sample, this clonotype turned up a few times. The CDR3 sequence: CAWSSAGNSPLHF. CDR3 in DNA: TGTGCCTGGAGCTCCGCCGGCAATTCACCCCTCCACTTT. The rearrangement uses TRBV30 and TRBJ1-6; D ambiguous. The V gene's germline CDR1 is GTSNPN and CDR2 SVGIG (reference sequence). The V gene lost 3 bases and the J gene lost 7 bases, with 10 bases spanning the gap. The CDR3 runs to 13 residues.

This chain uses TRBV11-3 with TRBJ2-1, with 9 positions matching TRBD2. The CDR3 is 15 residues long. The junction had 9 bases not matched to a gene; V was cut back by 10 bases and J by 2 bases. Germline assignment: CDR1 SGHNT and CDR2 YENEEA. CDR3 DNA sequence: TGTGCCACCGCTAGCGGGATCAAAGCCTACAATGAGCAGTTCTTC. Encoded protein: CATASGIKAYNEQFF.